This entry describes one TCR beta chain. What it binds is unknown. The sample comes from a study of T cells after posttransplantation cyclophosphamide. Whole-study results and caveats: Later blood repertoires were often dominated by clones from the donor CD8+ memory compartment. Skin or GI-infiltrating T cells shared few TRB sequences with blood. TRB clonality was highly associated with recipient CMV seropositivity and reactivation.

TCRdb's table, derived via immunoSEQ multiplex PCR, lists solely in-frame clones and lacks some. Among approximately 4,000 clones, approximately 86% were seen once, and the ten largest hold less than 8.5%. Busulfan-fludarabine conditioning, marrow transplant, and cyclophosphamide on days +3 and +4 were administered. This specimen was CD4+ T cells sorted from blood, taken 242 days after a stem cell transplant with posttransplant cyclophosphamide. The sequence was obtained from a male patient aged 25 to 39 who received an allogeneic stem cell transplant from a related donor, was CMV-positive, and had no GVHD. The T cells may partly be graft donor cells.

CDR3 sequence reads: CASSLRPSTEAFF. DNA for the CDR3: TGTGCCAGCTCACTCAGGCCAAGCACTGAAGCTTTCTTT. V is TRBV27 and J is TRBJ1-1, with D hard to call. Germline V gives CDR1 MNHEY, CDR2 SMNVEV (reference sequence). This CDR3 has 13 amino acids. V lost 8 bases and J 4 bases, leaving 14 bases between the germline ends.